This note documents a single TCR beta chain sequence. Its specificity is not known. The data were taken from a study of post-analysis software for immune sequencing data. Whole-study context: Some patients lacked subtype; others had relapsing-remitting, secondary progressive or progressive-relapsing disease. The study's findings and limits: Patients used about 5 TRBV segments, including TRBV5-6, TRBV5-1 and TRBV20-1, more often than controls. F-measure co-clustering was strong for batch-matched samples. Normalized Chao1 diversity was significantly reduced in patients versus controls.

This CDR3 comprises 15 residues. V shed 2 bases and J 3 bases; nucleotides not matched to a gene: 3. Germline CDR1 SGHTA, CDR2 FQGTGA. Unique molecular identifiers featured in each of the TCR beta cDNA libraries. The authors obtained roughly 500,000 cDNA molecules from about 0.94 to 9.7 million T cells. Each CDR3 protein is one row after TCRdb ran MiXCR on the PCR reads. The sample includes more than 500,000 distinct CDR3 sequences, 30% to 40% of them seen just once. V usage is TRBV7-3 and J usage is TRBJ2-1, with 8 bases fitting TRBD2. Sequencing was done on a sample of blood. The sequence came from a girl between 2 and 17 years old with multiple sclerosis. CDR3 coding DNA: TGTGCCAGCAGCTTAGACGGGGGGGTCTACAATGAGCAGTTCTTC. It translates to CASSLDGGVYNEQFF.